This TCR beta chain was retrieved from a study of early T cells in non-severe SARS-CoV-2 infection (dated by TCRdb to the early 2020s). The study in broad terms: Because TCR sequencing was done on bulk RNA from unsorted whole blood, the alpha and beta chains could not be paired. The study at large found these results: Matching against VDJdb was skewed toward anti-spike CD8 responses, likely underestimated virus-specific expansions, and missed private and CD4 specificities.

V has 3 bases trimmed and J has 6 bases trimmed; junction bases matching no gene number 10. Reading the germline V gene (reference sequence) gives CDR1 MNHEY and CDR2 SMNVEV. From cysteine to phenylalanine, the CDR3 is 16 amino acids long. Of the read, only the CDR3 DNA is kept; its 48 bases are in frame from base 1. Receptor libraries were prepared by 5' RACE. Sequencing was carried out with a NextSeq 500. Unique molecular identifiers were attached to individual cDNA molecules in the TCR library protocol so that sequencing error and PCR bias could be corrected. Sequencing covered both TCR alpha and beta chains, and within each sample the abundances of alpha and beta sequences were tightly co-correlated. Per the authors' processing: Decombinator V4 was used to perform V gene, J gene and CDR3 annotation of TCR sequences. TCRs were defined as expanded if a significant change between any two time points was detected under a Poisson model with p below 0.0001. Abundances of TCRs were expressed as counts per million after normalisation to the total number of TCRs sequenced in each sample. MAIT TCRs were defined by TRAV1-2 paired with TRAJ12, TRAJ20 or TRAJ33, and iNKT TCRs by TRAV10 paired with TRAJ18. VDJdb, accessed 1 November 2021, was searched for CMV, EBV and SARS-CoV-2 annotated TCRs, with TCRs annotated for multiple antigens excluded. TCRdb handled the public reads itself, with Q25 trimming in fastp and clone calling in MiXCR, and kept productive beta chains. All rows with the same CDR3 protein become a single entry with the most common DNA and genes. What appears here as the V and J calls and clone size reflects TCRdb's work, not the paper's. The sample data list 57,000 or so distinct CDR3 sequences, and 12% of these were observed just once. The top ten constitute approximately 1.2% of the sample.

This clonotype was seen more than once but under ten times. This receptor's antigen is unknown. No quality values exist for individual bases; no much larger clone is one base distant. This was a case-control study nested in a cohort of healthcare workers in London, UK, who had nasopharyngeal swab PCR tests and blood samples taken every week. Between 23 and 31 March 2020, the week of the UK lockdown, healthcare workers were enrolled and then followed up weekly for as long as 16 weeks. The V and J genes are TRBV27 and TRBJ2-5, with 10 bases in between that match TRBD2. Sequenced material: whole blood, taken at baseline. This sequence originates from an adult who was a healthcare worker with PCR-confirmed SARS-CoV-2 infection or an uninfected control (not recorded which). The donor label of this sample is uncertain. At the DNA level, the sequence is TGTGCCAGCAGTTTTAGGAGCGGGGGGGCGGAAAAGACCCAGTACTTC. It translates to CASSFRSGGAEKTQYF.